One and the same sample provided the 27 T cell receptor beta chains below, sequenced in a study of CD8 T cells in ankylosing spondylitis. One entry per CDR3 protein results from TCRdb running MiXCR on the 5' RACE reads. This repertoire shows roughly 39,000 distinct CDR3 sequences, 2.7% found once; its top ten account for 4.6%. Sequenced: blood, either unsorted or a sorted T cell fraction (not recorded which). Receptor source: a male donor with ankylosing spondylitis or in good health (not recorded which).

The sample holds many counts of this clonotype. V usage is TRBV9 and J usage is TRBJ2-3, with 8 positions matching TRBD2. After removal of 2 bases from V and 10 bases from J, the junction contained 9 bases not matched to a gene. The germline V gene has CDR1 SGDLS and CDR2 YYNGEE. This CDR3 spans 14 amino acids. CDR3 DNA: TGTGCCAGCAGCGTGGCGGGAGGAGGGTCGGCGCAGTATTTT. Translating gives CASSVAGGGSAQYF.

This clonotype was picked up many times. The chain combines TRBV9 with TRBJ2-7, with 7 bases identical to TRBD1. V dropped 4 bases and J dropped 0; count of bases not matched to a gene: 4. CDR3 size: 14 residues. The germline V gene has CDR1 SGDLS and CDR2 YYNGEE. The CDR3: CASSLTGSSYEQYF. CDR3 nucleotide sequence: TGTGCCAGCAGCCTGACAGGGAGCTCCTACGAGCAGTACTTC.

In its sample, this clonotype was seen many times. The rearrangement joins TRBV9 to TRBJ2-7, with D uncertain. Between the trimmed V and J ends, which lost 2 bases and 4 bases, there was a span of 10 bases. The CDR3 covers 13 residues. Germline V CDR1 and CDR2: SGDLS, YYNGEE. The CDR3 DNA follows: TGTGCCAGCAGCGTTTCCGCATCGTACGAGCAGTACTTC. Amino acid sequence: CASSVSASYEQYF.

This clonotype has at least ten counts. The J gene is TRBJ1-4, the V gene TRBV9; D possibly corresponds to TRBD1 (5 bases). The V and J ends lost 6 bases and 3 bases respectively, with 15 bases between them. There are 15 residues in the CDR3. The germline V gene has CDR1 SGDLS and CDR2 YYNGEE. DNA for the CDR3: TGTGCCAGCAACAGTAAGGGGTGGGCTAATGAAAAACTGTTTTTT. Protein: CASNSKGWANEKLFF.

The sample holds many counts of this clonotype. The chain uses TRBV9 and TRBJ2-7; 7 nucleotides align to TRBD2. Germline V gives CDR1 SGDLS, CDR2 YYNGEE. Trimming removed 3 bases from V and 6 bases from J; junction bases left unmatched: 9. The CDR3 runs 14 residues. DNA of the CDR3: TGTGCCAGCAGCGAGCGGGACTGGCGGGGCGAGCAGTACTTC. It specifies CASSERDWRGEQYF.

This clonotype showed up many times. V usage is TRBV9 and J usage is TRBJ2-6, with TRBD1 as a possible D gene (6 bases). Trimming shortened V by 5 bases and J by 0 bases, and 9 bases separated the two germline ends. Germline V gene lookup returns CDR1 SGDLS and CDR2 YYNGEE. The CDR3 has 15 residues. DNA for the CDR3: TGTGCCAGCAGTCGCAGGGGCTCTGGGGCCAACGTCCTGACTTTC. It specifies CASSRRGSGANVLTF.

Concerning this clonotype itself: A single base separates this from a much larger clone, so it may be a read error. The chain has TRBV9 and TRBJ2-5, with D perhaps given as TRBD1 or TRBD2 (5 bases each). CDR1 SGDLS and CDR2 YYNGEE come from the germline V gene. CDR3 length: 13 residues. V was clipped by 2 bases and J by 7 bases, with 12 bases between them. CDR3 in amino acids: CASSVRVGATQYF. CDR3 DNA sequence: TGTGCCAGCAGCGTGCGGGTAGGGGCGACCCAGTACTTC.

This clonotype was observed many times. The chain links TRBV9 to TRBJ2-7; D may be TRBD2 (6 bases). The V end lost 0 bases, the J end lost 1 base, and 14 bases lay between the germline ends. Germline-derived CDR1 and CDR2 are SGDLS and YYNGEE. This CDR3 region has 16 residues. The DNA for the CDR3 is TGTGCCAGCAGCGTAGAAGGCTGGCGGGAATCCTACGAGCAGTACTTC. Translated, it gives CASSVEGWRESYEQYF.

This clonotype was seen ten or more times. V usage is TRBV9 and J usage is TRBJ2-1; tentative D call: TRBD1 (5 bases). The V and J ends lost 4 bases and 0 bases respectively, with 17 bases between them. The CDR3 loop spans 17 amino acids. Germline V gene data show CDR1 as SGDLS and CDR2 as YYNGEE. CDR3 sequence: CASSPLGGHLSYNEQFF. The CDR3 DNA is TGTGCCAGCAGCCCCCTTGGTGGACATCTCTCCTACAATGAGCAGTTCTTC.

In its sample, this clonotype was seen many times. The chain joins TRBV9 to TRBJ2-7; 7 bases match TRBD1. Germline assignment: CDR1 SGDLS and CDR2 YYNGEE. Losses at the gene ends were 3 bases for V and 2 bases for J; bases not matched to a gene: 2. The CDR3 totals 13 residues. The CDR3, as DNA: TGTGCCAGCAGCGCGGGACAGACCTACGAGCAGTACTTC. This sequence encodes CASSAGQTYEQYF.

This clonotype qualifies as medium-sized (0.01 to 0.1%). This sequence joins TRBV9 and TRBJ2-5, with no clear D. V was pared by 0 bases and J by 5 bases, with 8 bases between. The CDR3 sequence is 13 residues long. Germline V gene lookup returns CDR1 SGDLS and CDR2 YYNGEE. The CDR3 spells CASSVVGWETQYF. The CDR3 DNA reads as TGTGCCAGCAGCGTAGTTGGTTGGGAGACCCAGTACTTC.

This sequence joins TRBV9 and TRBJ2-4; D perhaps matches TRBD2 (7 bases). CDR3 length equals 16 residues. CDR1 SGDLS and CDR2 YYNGEE come from the germline V gene. Trimming cost V 4 bases and J 5 bases, with 19 bases left between them. CDR3 residues: CASSLGLGGGQNIQYF. The DNA for the CDR3 is TGTGCCAGCAGCTTGGGGTTGGGGGGGGGCCAAAACATTCAGTACTTC.

This clonotype has ten or more counts. The chain uses TRBV9 and TRBJ1-2, with D possibly being TRBD1 (5 bases). The germline V gene encodes CDR1 SGDLS and CDR2 YYNGEE. Trimming shortened V by 4 bases and J by 7 bases, and 17 bases separated the two germline ends. The CDR3 length is 14 residues. CDR3 sequence: CASSSSGLQGGYTF. The CDR3 DNA sequence: TGTGCCAGCAGCTCCTCGGGACTCCAAGGTGGCTACACCTTC.

This clonotype was recorded many times. This sequence joins TRBV9 and TRBJ2-1, with TRBD1 identical over 8 bases. The CDR3 loop spans 16 amino acids. V shed 3 bases, J shed 0 bases, and the junction held 5 bases outside the gene matches. Germline CDR1 is SGDLS and CDR2 is YYNGEE. The DNA of the CDR3 is TGTGCCAGCAGCGGCGGACAGGGAGTCTCCTACAATGAGCAGTTCTTC. It yields the protein CASSGGQGVSYNEQFF.

There are many counts of this clonotype. V and J are TRBV9 and TRBJ1-1, with unresolved D. Trimming removed 0 bases at V and 4 bases at J, with 13 bases between. This CDR3 is 15 amino acids long. Per germline, CDR1 SGDLS and CDR2 YYNGEE. The CDR3 loop is CASSVDGFQSTEAFF. In DNA form, the CDR3 reads TGTGCCAGCAGCGTAGACGGATTTCAGAGCACTGAAGCTTTCTTT.

There are a few counts of this clonotype. The chain is built from TRBV9 and TRBJ2-3; D possibly matches TRBD1 or TRBD2 (5 bases each). Germline values: CDR1 SGDLS, CDR2 YYNGEE. CDR3 length: 13 amino acids. Trimming left V 0 bases short and J 6 bases short, with 8 bases between. For the CDR3, the DNA is TGTGCCAGCAGCGTAGTTGGGGACGATACGCAGTATTTT. Translated: CASSVVGDDTQYF.

This clonotype was counted at least ten times. The chain is built from TRBV9 and TRBJ2-2; 11 bases are shared with TRBD2. Germline loops: CDR1 SGDLS, CDR2 YYNGEE. With V trimmed by 1 base and J by 0 bases, 8 bases remained unmatched. CDR3 length: 19 residues. CDR3 loop: CASSVLSGLAGSNTGELFF. The DNA for the CDR3 is TGTGCCAGCAGCGTATTGTCCGGACTAGCGGGTTCGAACACCGGGGAGCTGTTTTTT.

This clonotype was counted ten times or more. V usage is TRBV9 and J usage is TRBJ2-7; TRBD1 matches 8 bases. Germline loops: CDR1 SGDLS, CDR2 YYNGEE. J lost 5 bases, V lost 4 bases, and 11 bases had no gene match. There are 15 residues in the CDR3. The CDR3 region has the DNA TGTGCCAGCAGCAGTGGGCCACAGGGGGTACACGAGCAGTACTTC. This codes for CASSSGPQGVHEQYF.

This clonotype has ten or more counts. This rearrangement joins TRBV9 to TRBJ1-1, with TRBD1 matching 7 bases. Germline V gene lookup returns CDR1 SGDLS and CDR2 YYNGEE. The CDR3 sequence is 15 residues long. Trimming removed 4 bases from V and 5 bases from J; junction bases left unmatched: 11. DNA of the CDR3: TGTGCCAGCAGCCCCCTCGCAGGGGGGTCAACTGAAGCTTTCTTT. Its translation: CASSPLAGGSTEAFF.

This clonotype was counted only a few times. The V call is TRBV9, the J call TRBJ2-3, with TRBD2 identical over 8 bases. CDR1 and CDR2 from the germline V gene are SGDLS and YYNGEE. The CDR3 runs to 14 residues. The ends lost 4 bases at V and 7 bases at J; junction bases unmatched: 8. The CDR3 DNA sequence: TGTGCCAGCAGCCCCCGGACTAGCATCAATACGCAGTATTTT. Translating it yields CASSPRTSINTQYF.

The V gene is TRBV9, the J gene TRBJ2-3; 8 nucleotides agree with TRBD2. The CDR3 has 18 residues. The germline V gene encodes CDR1 SGDLS and CDR2 YYNGEE. The J segment lost 6 bases and the V segment lost 0 bases, leaving 15 bases of the junction unmatched. The CDR3 DNA sequence: TGTGCCAGCAGCGTAGACTTTCTTAGCCGGGAGGGCCGGGATACGCAGTATTTT. It codes for CASSVDFLSREGRDTQYF.

This clonotype is medium-sized by share. CDR3 coding DNA: TGTGCCAGCAGCGCCCGGACTAGCGGCTTTGGGAAGCAGTACTTC. Its protein product is CASSARTSGFGKQYF. The rearrangement uses TRBV9 and TRBJ2-7; 10 positions match TRBD2. V lost 3 bases, J lost 8 bases, and 11 bases stayed unmatched. Germline V lookup: CDR1 SGDLS, CDR2 YYNGEE. The CDR3 spans 15 residues.

This clonotype was detected many times. The chain recombines TRBV9 with TRBJ2-3; D not resolved. Trimming took off 0 bases at V and 0 bases at J, with 5 bases between the two ends. The CDR3 is 14 amino acids. The germline V gene has CDR1 SGDLS and CDR2 YYNGEE. This CDR3 reads CASSVDWSTDTQYF. The CDR3, as DNA: TGTGCCAGCAGCGTAGACTGGAGCACAGATACGCAGTATTTT.

This clonotype was detected ten times or more. The chain combines TRBV9 with TRBJ2-2; D may be TRBD1 (6 bases). In germline, CDR1 is SGDLS, CDR2 YYNGEE. This CDR3 is 15 amino acids long. With 3 bases removed from V and 1 base from J, the gap between germline ends came to 10 bases. CDR3: CASSAQGRNTGELFF. CDR3 coding DNA: TGTGCCAGCAGCGCCCAGGGGAGGAACACCGGGGAGCTGTTTTTT.

This clonotype was seen repeatedly, ten times or more. The chain carries TRBV9 and TRBJ2-7; D unclear. Trimming left V 2 bases short and J 0 bases short, with 9 bases between. The CDR3 runs to 14 residues. Germline V gene sequence: CDR1 SGDLS, CDR2 YYNGEE. The CDR3 loop reads CASSVGISSYEQYF. Written as DNA, the CDR3 is TGTGCCAGCAGCGTGGGCATAAGCTCCTACGAGCAGTACTTC.

This clonotype showed up many times. The J gene is TRBJ2-1, the V gene TRBV9, with 13 bases that match TRBD2. Trimming at V came to 3 bases and at J to 7 bases, leaving 7 bases not matched to a gene. CDR1 SGDLS and CDR2 YYNGEE come from the germline V gene. This CDR3 has 16 residues. CDR3 bases: TGTGCCAGCAGCGCCCCACTAGCGGGAGGGCCTAATGAGCAGTTCTTC. Its translation is CASSAPLAGGPNEQFF. The whole variable domain, filled in from reference TRBV9 and TRBJ2-1, reads DSGVTQTPKHLITATGQRVTLRCSPRSGDLSVYWYQQSLDQGLQFLIQYYNGEERAKGNILERFSAQQFPDLHSELNLSSLELGDSALYFCASSAPLAGGPNEQFFGPGTRLTVL.

The chain joins TRBV9 to TRBJ2-6; D possibly corresponds to TRBD2 (6 bases). Germline CDR1 SGDLS, CDR2 YYNGEE. Between the trimmed V and J ends, which lost 4 bases and 6 bases, there was a span of 23 bases. This CDR3 contains 18 residues. CDR3 protein: CASSNRDGGTLAANVLTF. CDR3 nucleotide sequence: TGTGCCAGCAGCAACCGGGACGGCGGGACTCTGGCGGCCAACGTCCTGACTTTC.